This T cell receptor beta chain was sequenced during a study of graft-versus-host responses after intestinal transplantation. The overall study: Recipients had transplants, and these were multivisceral, liver-intestinal, or isolated intestinal.

Using immunoSEQ multiplex PCR, the repertoire was profiled, and TCRdb retains in-frame clones only, with some absent. This sample carries more than 95,000 clones, more than 85% of them seen once, and the ten largest clones take approximately 1.2%. On this clone itself: The antigen is undetermined.

V lost 3 bases to trimming and J lost 8 bases, with 10 bases between them. The CDR3 is 13 residues long. CDR1 and CDR2 (germline): SGHNT, YENEEA. The specimen comprised unstimulated CD8+ T cells sorted from spleen or lymph node cells, sampled before intestinal transplant. This TCR derives from a human donor who received an intestinal transplant. The gene calls are TRBV11-3 and TRBJ1-4; no clear D. CDR3 sequence (DNA): TGTGCCAGCAGCTTTGAGGCAGACGAAAAACTGTTTTTT. Amino acid sequence: CASSFEADEKLFF.